These 9 T cell receptor beta chains were sequenced from one sample in a study of shared clonotypes between healthy human individuals. Using immunoSEQ multiplex PCR, the repertoire was profiled, and TCRdb retains in-frame clones only, with some absent. The table shows over a million clones, with roughly 95% occurring only once. The material sequenced was naive CD4+ T cells sorted from blood. Documented subset: CD45RA+ positively selected. The receptors stem from a man in his thirties or forties in good health.

This sequence joins TRBV25-1 and TRBJ1-5, with D possibly being TRBD1 (5 bases). The CDR3 loop spans 13 amino acids. The V gene lost 4 bases and the J gene lost 6 bases, with 10 bases spanning the gap. Germline lookup yields CDR1 MGHDK and CDR2 SYGVNS. The CDR3 bases are TGTGCCAGCAGTGGGGGGGGGATTCAGCCCCAGCATTTT. Translation gives CASSGGGIQPQHF.

This chain connects TRBV5-1 to TRBJ2-1; 10 nucleotides match TRBD2. The CDR3 loop spans 14 amino acids. V gave up 0 bases and J gave up 9 bases; unmatched junction bases: 3. Germline loops: CDR1 SGHRS, CDR2 YFSETQ. The chain's CDR3 is CASSLGLAGAEQFF. CDR3 nucleotide sequence: TGCGCCAGCAGCTTGGGGCTAGCGGGAGCTGAGCAGTTCTTC.

The CDR3 coding sequence is TGTGCCAGTACTGGCCTCGGACCGGACAGGGGCTTAGGAACAGATACGCAGTATTTT. Translation: CASTGLGPDRGLGTDTQYF. The V and J genes are TRBV19 and TRBJ2-3, with 9 positions matching TRBD1. V shed 7 bases and J 3 bases; nucleotides not matched to a gene: 20. The CDR3 has 19 residues. Germline loops: CDR1 LNHDA, CDR2 SQIVND (reference sequence).

Remarks on this clone: At one of its ends the junction is not consistent with the germline gene, which may arise from a read error. The genes are TRBV7-7 and TRBJ2-3; D is tentatively TRBD1 or TRBD2 (5 bases each). There are 17 residues in the CDR3. Germline assignment: CDR1 SSHAT and CDR2 FNYEAQ (reference sequence). CDR3 in amino acids: CASSLALDRQGGDTQYF. In nucleotides, the CDR3 is TGTGCTAGCAGCTTAGCGTTAGATCGGCAGGGTGGAGATACGCAGTATTTT.

The chain carries TRBV7-2 and TRBJ2-2; D call uncertain. Germline V gene sequence: CDR1 SGHTA, CDR2 FQGNSA. Trimming stripped 5 bases from V and 2 bases from J, with 12 bases between. The CDR3 spans 15 residues. CDR3 nucleotides: TGTGCCAGCAGCCTGCGGACCGCCAACACCGGGGAGCTGTTTTTT. This encodes CASSLRTANTGELFF.

J is TRBJ1-4 and V is TRBV19; 8 nucleotides align to TRBD1. CDR3 size: 14 residues. CDR1 LNHDA and CDR2 SQIVND come from the germline V gene (reference sequence). V gave up 7 bases and J gave up 5 bases; unmatched junction bases: 6. The CDR3 bases are TGTGCCAGTACACAGGGGGACTCCAATGAAAAACTGTTTTTT. As protein: CASTQGDSNEKLFF.

This rearrangement joins TRBV11-3 to TRBJ2-1; D is unclear. CDR3 length equals 15 residues. V was shortened by 0 bases and J by 8 bases, with 14 bases between the two germline ends. From germline, CDR1 is SGHNT and CDR2 YENEEA. CDR3 bases: TGTGCCAGCAGCTTAGAATTCGGATCGCAGCATGAGCAGTTCTTC. Amino acids: CASSLEFGSQHEQFF. Variable domain in full (rest from reference TRBV11-3 and TRBJ2-1): EAGVVQSPRYKIIEKKQPVAFWCNPISGHNTLYWYLQNLGQGPELLIRYENEEAVDDSQLPKDRFSAERLKGVDSTLKIQPAELGDSAVYLCASSLEFGSQHEQFFGPGTRLTVL.

The chain employs TRBV28 and TRBJ1-5; possible D gene TRBD1, 6 bases. This CDR3 region has 12 residues. The V end lost 7 bases, the J end lost 6 bases, and 10 bases lay between the germline ends. Germline CDR1 and CDR2: MDHEN and SYDVKM. The CDR3 here is CASNRVRQPQHF. The CDR3 DNA follows: TGTGCCAGCAACAGGGTTCGTCAGCCCCAGCATTTT.

In its sample, this clone was seen once. The rearrangement joins TRBV10-3 to TRBJ1-1; D ambiguous. V lost 6 bases and J 2 bases, leaving 16 bases between the germline ends. The germline V gene encodes CDR1 ENHRY and CDR2 SYGVKD. The CDR3 has 15 residues. The CDR3 loop is CAIRKDGTTNTEAFF. CDR3 sequence (DNA): TGTGCCATCAGGAAGGACGGAACAACCAACACTGAAGCTTTCTTT.